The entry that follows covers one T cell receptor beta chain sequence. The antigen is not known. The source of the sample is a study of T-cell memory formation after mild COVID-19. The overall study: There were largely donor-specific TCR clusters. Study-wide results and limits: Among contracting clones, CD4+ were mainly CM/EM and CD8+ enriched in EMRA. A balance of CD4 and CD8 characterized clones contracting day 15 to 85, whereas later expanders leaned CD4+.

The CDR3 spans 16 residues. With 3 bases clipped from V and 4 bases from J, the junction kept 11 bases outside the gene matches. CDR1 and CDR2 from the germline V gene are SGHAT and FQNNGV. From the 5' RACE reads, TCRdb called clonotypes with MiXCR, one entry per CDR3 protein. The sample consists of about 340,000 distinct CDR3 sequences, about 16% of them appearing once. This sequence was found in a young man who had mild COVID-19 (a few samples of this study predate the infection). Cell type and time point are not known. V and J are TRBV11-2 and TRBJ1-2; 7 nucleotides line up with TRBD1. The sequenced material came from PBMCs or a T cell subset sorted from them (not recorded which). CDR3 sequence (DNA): TGTGCCAGCAGCTTTGGGCCTCCGGGACAGACCTATGGCTACACCTTC. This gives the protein CASSFGPPGQTYGYTF. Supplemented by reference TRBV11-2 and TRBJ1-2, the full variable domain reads EAGVAQSPRYKIIEKRQSVAFWCNPISGHATLYWYQQILGQGPKLLIQFQNNGVVDDSQLPKDRFSAERLKGVDSTLKIQPAKLEDSAVYLCASSFGPPGQTYGYTFGSGTRLTVV.